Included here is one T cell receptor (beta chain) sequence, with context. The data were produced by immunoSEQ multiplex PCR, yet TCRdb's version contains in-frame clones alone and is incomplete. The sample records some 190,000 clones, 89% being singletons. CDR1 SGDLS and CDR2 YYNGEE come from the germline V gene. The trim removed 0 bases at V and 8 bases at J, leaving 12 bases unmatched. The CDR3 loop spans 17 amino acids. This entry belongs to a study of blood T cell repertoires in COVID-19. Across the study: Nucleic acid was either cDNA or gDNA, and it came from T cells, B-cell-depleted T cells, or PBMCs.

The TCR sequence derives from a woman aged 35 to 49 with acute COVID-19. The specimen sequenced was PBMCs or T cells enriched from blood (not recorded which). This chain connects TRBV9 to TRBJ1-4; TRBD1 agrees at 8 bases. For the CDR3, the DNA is TGTGCCAGCAGCGTAGGCCCCCTACAGGGGGGTGCGGAAAAACTGTTTTTT. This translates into CASSVGPLQGGAEKLFF. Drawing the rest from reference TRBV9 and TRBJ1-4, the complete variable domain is DSGVTQTPKHLITATGQRVTLRCSPRSGDLSVYWYQQSLDQGLQFLIQYYNGEERAKGNILERFSAQQFPDLHSELNLSSLELGDSALYFCASSVGPLQGGAEKLFFGSGTQLSVL.